This T cell receptor beta chain was identified during a study of a mutant IDH1 vaccine in newly diagnosed glioma. Overall study: The study started vaccination 4-6 weeks after radiotherapy alone, or with temozolomide cycles. The treated population exhibited a male proportion of roughly 60%, a female proportion of about 40%, and a mean age of about 40 years.

Worth noting for this clone: Its antigen is unknown.

Time point given: week 35, safety follow-up. One vaccine dose held 300 ug of mutant IDH1 20-mer peptide and came with topical imiquimod. Every donor had a new WHO grade 3 or 4 astrocytoma that was IDH1-mutant, with loss of nuclear ATRX. The V segment lost 3 bases and the J segment 7 bases; nucleotides outside the gene matches: 10. The CDR3 has 15 residues. CDR1 is SGHDT, CDR2 YYEEEE, per germline. Profiling relied on immunoSEQ multiplex PCR, and the TCRdb table lists in-frame clones only, not all of them. The profile shows some 61,000 clones, roughly 80% of them singletons. The TCR was taken from a man aged 18 to 29 with glioma. This sequence joins TRBV5-6 and TRBJ2-7; TRBD2 aligns across 10 bases. The sequencing here drew on PBMCs, taken from a glioma patient whose treatment included an IDH1 peptide vaccine. The CDR3: CASSSSGRAGGEQYF. CDR3 in DNA: TGTGCCAGCAGCTCCAGCGGGAGGGCCGGTGGGGAGCAGTACTTC.